This TCR beta chain was obtained from a study of blood T cell repertoires in COVID-19. The V gene lost 2 bases and the J gene lost 1 base, with 8 bases spanning the gap. Germline CDR1 is SGHTA and CDR2 is FQGNSA. CDR3 length equals 14 residues. Generated by immunoSEQ multiplex PCR, the TCRdb table keeps only in-frame clones and is missing some. The sample has about 46,000 clones, 70% to 90% seen once. This TCR was recovered from a human donor in a cohort sampled during active COVID-19. The donor label of this sample is uncertain. Input material: peripheral blood. The rearrangement links TRBV7-2 to TRBJ1-1, with a possible D match to TRBD1 (5 bases). The CDR3 sequence: CASSLLGGNTEAFF. The CDR3 nucleotides read TGTGCCAGCAGCTTACTGGGGGGGAACACTGAAGCTTTCTTT.